This TCR beta chain was sequenced for a study of cytomegalovirus exposure and HLA in healthy donors. The ends lost 4 bases at V and 1 base at J; junction bases unmatched: 5. The length of the CDR3 is 15 residues. The germline V gene has CDR1 MNHEY and CDR2 SMNVEV (reference sequence). It was with 60 Vbeta and 13 Jbeta primers that the PCR ran. Produced via immunoSEQ multiplex PCR; TCRdb's table is partial and in-frame only. In the table there are 100,000 to 150,000 clones, approximately 87% of which are singletons. Sequencing was performed on PBMCs. The chain employs TRBV27 and TRBJ2-3; 7 bases map to TRBD1. The clonotype comes from a man aged 40-49 years in good health and CMV-seronegative. The CDR3 here is CASSYNRGGTDTQYF. The DNA for the CDR3 is TGTGCCAGCAGTTACAACAGGGGTGGCACAGATACGCAGTATTTT.